One and the same sample provided the 10 T cell receptor beta chains below, sequenced in a study of memory CD4+ T cells and cytomegalovirus serostatus. The sort gate was single viable CD3+CD4+CD8-CD45RO+ cells for memory CD4+ T cells. The repertoire was sequenced with immunoSEQ multiplex PCR; TCRdb's copy has only in-frame clones and lacks some. The repertoire holds over 25,000 clones, with 60% to 85% as singletons. The sample consisted of memory CD4+ T cells from blood. Source of these receptors: an adult in good health and CMV-seronegative.

This clone was detected a few times. The rearrangement links TRBV30 to TRBJ2-7; perhaps TRBD1 as D (6 bases). V was shortened by 2 bases and J by 2 bases, with 16 bases between the two germline ends. Germline V CDR1 and CDR2: GTSNPN, SVGIG (reference sequence). This CDR3 is built from 15 residues. CDR3 protein: CAWSWFPGTTYEQYF. For the CDR3, the DNA is TGTGCCTGGAGTTGGTTCCCCGGGACAACCTACGAGCAGTACTTC.

The chain couples TRBV19 to TRBJ2-7, with D hard to call. Trimming took 2 bases from V and 0 from J, leaving 5 bases between them. Germline values: CDR1 LNHDA, CDR2 SQIVND (reference sequence). CDR3 length equals 13 residues. This chain's CDR3 is CASSIKNSYEQYF. Written as DNA, the CDR3 is TGTGCCAGTAGTATAAAGAACTCCTACGAGCAGTACTTC.

The chain couples TRBV6-1 to TRBJ1-1, with D maybe TRBD1 (6 bases). The ends were cut back, 3 bases at V and 11 bases at J, with 19 bases in the middle. The CDR3 extends over 14 amino acids. Germline loops: CDR1 MNHNS, CDR2 SASEGT. The CDR3 DNA reads as TGTGCCAGCAGTGACCCCCGACAGGTCGGCGGGGCTTTCTTT. This gives the protein CASSDPRQVGGAFF.

This sequence joins TRBV10-3 and TRBJ2-1, with 9 bases that match TRBD2. V dropped 3 bases and J dropped 5; count of bases not matched to a gene: 8. CDR3 length equals 16 residues. The germline gives CDR1 ENHRY, CDR2 SYGVKD. In nucleotides, the CDR3 is TGTGCCATCAGTGACGCGGGAGGGCCCATTAACAATGAGCAGTTCTTC. The encoded protein is CAISDAGGPINNEQFF.

The J gene is TRBJ2-5, the V gene TRBV30; 8 nucleotides agree with TRBD1. Unmatched junction bases numbered 9, after V lost 7 bases and J lost 5 bases. Germline V gene data show CDR1 as GTSNPN and CDR2 as SVGIG (reference sequence). The length of the CDR3 is 13 residues. Here the CDR3 reads CAYLTGGGETQYF. The CDR3 DNA sequence: TGTGCCTACCTTACAGGGGGTGGGGAGACCCAGTACTTC.

This clone showed up just a few times. This chain links TRBV2 with TRBJ1-1; no clear D gene. The germline V gene has CDR1 SNHLY and CDR2 FYNNEI. V lost 3 bases and J lost 3, with 2 bases in between. The CDR3 is 11 residues long. CDR3 loop: CASSEYTEAFF. The CDR3 DNA is TGTGCCAGCAGTGAGTACACTGAAGCTTTCTTT.

Only a few counts were recorded for this clone. This chain joins TRBV19 and TRBJ1-2; 7 bases align to TRBD1. The V gene end was trimmed by 5 bases and the J gene end by 8 bases; junction bases not matched to a gene: 17. The CDR3 sequence is 16 residues long. The germline V gene encodes CDR1 LNHDA and CDR2 SQIVND (reference sequence). The CDR3 DNA is TGTGCCAGTAGTTTCAGGGGGGGGCACAACTCTGGCGGCTACACCTTC. Translation gives CASSFRGGHNSGGYTF.

The rearrangement uses TRBV7-2 and TRBJ1-4, with D unresolved. V dropped 2 bases and J dropped 1 base, with 11 bases sitting between them. Germline CDR1 reads SGHTA; CDR2 reads FQGNSA. This CDR3 has 16 amino acids. The CDR3 nucleotides are TGTGCCAGCAGCTTATTCCCGGGGAAAACTAATGAAAAACTGTTTTTT. Residues: CASSLFPGKTNEKLFF.

The chain recombines TRBV7-8 with TRBJ2-7, with 9 bases identical to TRBD2. The CDR3 is made up of 15 amino acids. J was trimmed by 3 bases and V by 1 base; bases with no gene match: 4. Per germline, CDR1 SGHVS and CDR2 FQNEAQ. CDR3 nucleotide sequence: TGTGCCAGCAGCTTAGGAGGGACTAGCCGCTACGAGCAGTACTTC. This codes for CASSLGGTSRYEQYF.

The table lists this clone with a count of one. The chain is built from TRBV6-5 and TRBJ1-6; D not certain. The CDR3 totals 11 residues. CDR1 and CDR2 from the germline V gene are MNHEY and SVGAGI. V shed 6 bases and J shed 6 bases, with 3 bases lying between them. The CDR3 sequence is CASSLNSPLHF. DNA for the CDR3: TGTGCCAGCAGCCTTAATTCACCCCTCCACTTT.